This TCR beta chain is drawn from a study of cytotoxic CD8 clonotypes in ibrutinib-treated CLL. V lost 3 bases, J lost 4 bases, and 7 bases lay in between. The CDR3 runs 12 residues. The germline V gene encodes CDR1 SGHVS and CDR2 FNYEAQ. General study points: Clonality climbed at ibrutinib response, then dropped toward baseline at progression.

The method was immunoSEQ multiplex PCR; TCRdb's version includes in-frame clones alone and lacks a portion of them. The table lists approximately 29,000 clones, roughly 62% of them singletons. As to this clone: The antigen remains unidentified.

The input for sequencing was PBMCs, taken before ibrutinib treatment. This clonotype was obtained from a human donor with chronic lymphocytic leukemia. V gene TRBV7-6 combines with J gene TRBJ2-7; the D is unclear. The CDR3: CASSFLNYEQYF. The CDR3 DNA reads TGTGCCAGCAGCTTCTTGAATTACGAGCAGTACTTC.